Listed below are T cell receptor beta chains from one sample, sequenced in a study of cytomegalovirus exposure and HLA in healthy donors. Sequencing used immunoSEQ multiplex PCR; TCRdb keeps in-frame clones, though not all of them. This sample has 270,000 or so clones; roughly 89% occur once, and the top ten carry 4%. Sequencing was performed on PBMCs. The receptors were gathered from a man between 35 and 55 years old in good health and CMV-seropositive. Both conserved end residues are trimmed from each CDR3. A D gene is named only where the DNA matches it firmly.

CDR3 protein: ASSEDRPNYNEQF
J gene: TRBJ2-1
V gene: TRBV2
D gene: TRBD1

CDR3 protein: ASSLEAGGPGDTQY
J gene: TRBJ2-3
V gene: TRBV5-1
D gene: TRBD2

CDR3 protein: AISGQANTGELF
J gene: TRBJ2-2
V gene: TRBV10-3
D gene: .

CDR3 protein: ASSQEAGVGTDTQY
J gene: TRBJ2-3
V gene: TRBV4-1
D gene: .

CDR3 protein: ATGAGNTEAF
J gene: TRBJ1-1
V gene: TRBV7-9
D gene: .

CDR3 protein: ATTQNPSEKLF
J gene: TRBJ1-4
V gene: TRBV15
D gene: .

CDR3 protein: ASSQVEPTGRGEDTQY
J gene: TRBJ2-3
V gene: TRBV4-1
D gene: .

CDR3 protein: ASSPGGTGEGGYT
J gene: TRBJ1-2
V gene: TRBV5-4
D gene: TRBD1

CDR3 protein: ASSGGTATDTQY
J gene: TRBJ2-3
V gene: TRBV28
D gene: .

CDR3 protein: ASSLAVLAGGPVSYNEQF
J gene: TRBJ2-1
V gene: TRBV7-2
D gene: TRBD2

CDR3 protein: SVYTGTSGTYEQY
J gene: TRBJ2-7
V gene: TRBV29-1
D gene: TRBD2

CDR3 protein: ASSQTTETYNSPLH
J gene: TRBJ1-6
V gene: TRBV4-3
D gene: .

CDR3 protein: ASSLNWGLRETRTDTQY
J gene: TRBJ2-3
V gene: TRBV27
D gene: .

CDR3 protein: ASSEADYVTGNGYT
J gene: TRBJ1-2
V gene: TRBV6-1
D gene: TRBD1

CDR3 protein: ASRGLRETQY
J gene: TRBJ2-5
V gene: TRBV6-1
D gene: .

CDR3 protein: ASSTTLAVHEQY
J gene: TRBJ2-7
V gene: TRBV5-4
D gene: TRBD2

CDR3 protein: SGSGTGGFQETQY
J gene: TRBJ2-5
V gene: TRBV29-1
D gene: TRBD1

CDR3 protein: ASSTGTSGRAGQY
J gene: TRBJ2-7
V gene: TRBV9
D gene: TRBD2

CDR3 protein: ATRPQGSSYEQY
J gene: TRBJ2-7
V gene: TRBV28
D gene: .

CDR3 protein: ASSEGAFRVEAF
J gene: TRBJ1-1
V gene: TRBV2
D gene: .

CDR3 protein: ASSPRADTQY
J gene: TRBJ2-3
V gene: TRBV19
D gene: .

CDR3 protein: ASSLTSGSTDTQY
J gene: TRBJ2-3
V gene: TRBV5-4
D gene: TRBD2

CDR3 protein: ASSARGGAQY
J gene: TRBJ2-5
V gene: TRBV27
D gene: .

CDR3 protein: ASSLGGLAVYNEQF
J gene: TRBJ2-1
V gene: TRBV11-2
D gene: TRBD2

CDR3 protein: ASSEMGHSNQPQH
J gene: TRBJ1-5
V gene: TRBV6-1
D gene: .

CDR3 protein: ASSYRTGANTYEQY
J gene: TRBJ2-7
V gene: TRBV6-5
D gene: TRBD1

CDR3 protein: ASSGVTGTANYGYT
J gene: TRBJ1-2
V gene: TRBV6-1
D gene: TRBD1

CDR3 protein: ASSLSSLYEQY
J gene: TRBJ2-7
V gene: TRBV27
D gene: .

CDR3 protein: ASSSGLSYNEQF
J gene: TRBJ2-1
V gene: TRBV27
D gene: .

CDR3 protein: ASSPSGRANTEAF
J gene: TRBJ1-1
V gene: TRBV7-3
D gene: .

CDR3 protein: ASSLGLAGFYNEQF
J gene: TRBJ2-1
V gene: TRBV5-6
D gene: TRBD2

CDR3 protein: ASSADRAGNTEAF
J gene: TRBJ1-1
V gene: TRBV5-4
D gene: TRBD1

CDR3 protein: ATSRARTHSGNSPLH
J gene: TRBJ1-6
V gene: TRBV15
D gene: .

CDR3 protein: ASIREGQGIYGYT
J gene: TRBJ1-2
V gene: TRBV5-4
D gene: TRBD1

CDR3 protein: ASSQINRNEQF
J gene: TRBJ2-1
V gene: TRBV4-3
D gene: .

CDR3 protein: ASSLTGQGRTEAF
J gene: TRBJ1-1
V gene: TRBV28
D gene: .

CDR3 protein: ASSGRTGGFYEQY
J gene: TRBJ2-7
V gene: TRBV25-1
D gene: TRBD1

CDR3 protein: ASSLRDTGEDTQY
J gene: TRBJ2-3
V gene: TRBV28
D gene: .

CDR3 protein: ASSVGGTRNEQF
J gene: TRBJ2-1
V gene: TRBV9
D gene: TRBD2

CDR3 protein: ASSSHDRLALGEAF
J gene: TRBJ1-1
V gene: TRBV7-2
D gene: .

CDR3 protein: ASRQYGYT
J gene: TRBJ1-2
V gene: TRBV19
D gene: .

CDR3 protein: ASSIRVATEAF
J gene: TRBJ1-1
V gene: TRBV5-1
D gene: .

CDR3 protein: ASRRTEVEGYT
J gene: TRBJ1-2
V gene: TRBV2
D gene: .

CDR3 protein: ASSLGGTSGSSNIQY
J gene: TRBJ2-4
V gene: TRBV5-6
D gene: TRBD2

CDR3 protein: ASSLKGGNQPQH
J gene: TRBJ1-5
V gene: TRBV7-8
D gene: .

CDR3 protein: ASSLEGSSGNTIY
J gene: TRBJ1-3
V gene: TRBV7-9
D gene: .

CDR3 protein: ASSLPLAGERDTQY
J gene: TRBJ2-3
V gene: TRBV4-2
D gene: TRBD2

CDR3 protein: ASSGILAGGSTDTQY
J gene: TRBJ2-3
V gene: TRBV13
D gene: TRBD2

CDR3 protein: ASSFGGGDLAAEQY
J gene: TRBJ2-7
V gene: TRBV5-4
D gene: TRBD2

CDR3 protein: ASSNRIQY
J gene: TRBJ2-4
V gene: TRBV6-5
D gene: .

CDR3 protein: ASSSRTGSVTGELF
J gene: TRBJ2-2
V gene: TRBV7-9
D gene: TRBD1